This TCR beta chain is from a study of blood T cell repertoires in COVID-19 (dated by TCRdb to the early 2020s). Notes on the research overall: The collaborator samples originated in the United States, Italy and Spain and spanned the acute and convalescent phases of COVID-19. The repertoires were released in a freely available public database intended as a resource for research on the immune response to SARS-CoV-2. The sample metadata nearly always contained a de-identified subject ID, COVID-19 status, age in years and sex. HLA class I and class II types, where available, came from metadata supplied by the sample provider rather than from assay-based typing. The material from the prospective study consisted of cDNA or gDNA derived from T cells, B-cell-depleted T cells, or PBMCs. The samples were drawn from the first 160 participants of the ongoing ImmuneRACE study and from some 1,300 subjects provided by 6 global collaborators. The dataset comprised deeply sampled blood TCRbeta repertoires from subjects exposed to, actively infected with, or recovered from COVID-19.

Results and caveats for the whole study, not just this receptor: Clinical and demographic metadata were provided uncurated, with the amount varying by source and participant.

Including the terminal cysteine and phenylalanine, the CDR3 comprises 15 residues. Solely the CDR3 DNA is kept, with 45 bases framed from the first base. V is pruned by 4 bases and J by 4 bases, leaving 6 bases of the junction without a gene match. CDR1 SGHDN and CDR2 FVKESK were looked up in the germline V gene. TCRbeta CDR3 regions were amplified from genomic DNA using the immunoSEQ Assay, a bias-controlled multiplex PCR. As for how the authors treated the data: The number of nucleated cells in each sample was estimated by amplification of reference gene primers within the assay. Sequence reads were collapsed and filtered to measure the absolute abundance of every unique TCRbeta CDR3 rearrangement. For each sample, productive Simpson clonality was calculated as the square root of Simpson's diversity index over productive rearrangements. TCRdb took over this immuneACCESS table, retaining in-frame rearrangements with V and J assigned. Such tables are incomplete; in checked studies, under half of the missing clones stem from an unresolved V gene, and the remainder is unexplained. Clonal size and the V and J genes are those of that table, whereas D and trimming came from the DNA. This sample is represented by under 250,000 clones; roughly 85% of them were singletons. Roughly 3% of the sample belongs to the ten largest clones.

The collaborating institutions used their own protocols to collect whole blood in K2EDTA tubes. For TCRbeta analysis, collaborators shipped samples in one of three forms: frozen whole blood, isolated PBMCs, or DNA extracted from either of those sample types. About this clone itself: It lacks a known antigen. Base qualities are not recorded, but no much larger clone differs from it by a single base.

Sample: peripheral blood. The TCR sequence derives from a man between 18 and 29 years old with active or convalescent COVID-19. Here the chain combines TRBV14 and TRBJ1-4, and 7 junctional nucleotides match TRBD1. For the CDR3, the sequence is CASSPRQGINEKLFF. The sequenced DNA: TGTGCCAGCAGCCCGCGACAGGGAATTAATGAAAAACTGTTTTTT.